The rows below give T cell receptor beta chains drawn from one sample of a study of cytomegalovirus exposure and HLA in healthy donors. Clones were sequenced by immunoSEQ multiplex PCR, and TCRdb holds only the in-frame ones, with some missing. The top ten clones hold 1.5% to 2% of a sample with approximately 59,000 clones, 93% of them seen once. The specimen was PBMCs. The receptors shown here come from a woman under 30 in good health and CMV-seropositive. Both conserved end residues are part of each CDR3. The D gene is left open where the match is weak. Only some rows state a clone size, as once, few, many or a class for expanded clones.

abundance	d_gene	j_gene	v_gene	CDR3aa	CDR3nt
-	-	TRBJ2-6	TRBV6-5	CASGGAAGANVLTF	TGTGCCAGCGGCGGTGCGGCTGGGGCCAACGTCCTGACTTTC
-	TRBD2	TRBJ2-3	TRBV9	CASSARTSGVLHSTDTQYF	TGTGCCAGCAGCGCGAGGACTAGCGGGGTCCTTCATAGCACAGATACGCAGTATTTT
-	-	TRBJ1-5	TRBV7-8	CASSPRDTGRPQHF	TGTGCCAGCAGCCCCAGGGACACCGGCCGGCCCCAGCATTTT
-	-	TRBJ2-2	TRBV12-5	CASGFPAGELFF	TGTGCTAGTGGTTTTCCGGCCGGGGAGCTGTTTTTT
-	TRBD1	TRBJ2-5	TRBV29-1	CSVKTGLRETQYF	TGCAGCGTCAAGACAGGGTTGCGGGAGACCCAGTACTTC
-	-	TRBJ2-1	TRBV4-3	CASTQNRRGFHEQFF	TGCGCCAGCACCCAAAACCGGAGAGGTTTCCATGAGCAGTTCTTC
-	-	TRBJ1-1	TRBV28	CASSLLGLEAFF	TGTGCCAGCAGTCTGTTGGGACTTGAAGCTTTCTTT
-	-	TRBJ1-1	TRBV6-5	CASSYSGASLNTEAFF	TGTGCCAGCAGTTACTCGGGGGCCAGCCTGAACACTGAAGCTTTCTTT
-	-	TRBJ2-7	TRBV7-6	CASSRLADEQYF	TGTGCCAGCAGCCGACTTGCGGACGAGCAGTACTTC
-	-	TRBJ1-6	TRBV9	CASSTGTPSSYNSPLHF	TGTGCCAGCAGCACAGGGACCCCGAGCTCCTATAATTCACCCCTCCACTTT
-	-	TRBJ1-6	TRBV9	CASSVATGGPSSYNSPLHF	TGTGCCAGCAGCGTAGCTACGGGGGGGCCCAGCTCCTATAATTCACCCCTCCACTTT
-	TRBD2	TRBJ2-1	TRBV27	CASSSARGGVAGGPGNEQFF	TGTGCCAGCAGTTCCGCCCGAGGGGGAGTAGCGGGGGGGCCTGGGAATGAGCAGTTCTTC
-	-	TRBJ1-6	TRBV6-1	CAGQGSSYNSPLHF	TGTGCCGGCCAGGGGAGCTCCTATAATTCACCCCTCCACTTT
-	-	TRBJ2-7	TRBV2	CASSARPPSSGEQYF	TGTGCCAGCAGTGCGAGGCCCCCTAGCTCGGGCGAGCAGTACTTC
-	TRBD2	TRBJ2-4	TRBV4-1	CASSLGGNIQYF	TGCGCCAGCAGCCTCGGGGGGAACATTCAGTACTTC
-	TRBD1	TRBJ2-6	TRBV5-8	CASSPKGGQGAFGANVLTF	TGTGCCAGCTCACCAAAGGGGGGACAGGGGGCATTTGGGGCCAACGTCCTGACTTTC
-	-	TRBJ1-1	TRBV18	CASSTTGGYTEAFF	TGTGCCAGCTCGACAACCGGGGGTTACACTGAAGCTTTCTTT
-	-	TRBJ2-7	TRBV10-3	CAISNSDSRYEQYF	TGTGCCATCAGTAACTCGGACAGCAGGTACGAGCAGTACTTC
-	-	TRBJ1-1	TRBV10-3	CAISDWLNTEAFF	TGTGCCATCAGTGATTGGCTGAACACTGAAGCTTTCTTT
-	TRBD1	TRBJ1-6	TRBV19	CASSIRRQGARDSPLHF	TGTGCCAGTAGTATACGACGACAGGGGGCTAGAGATTCACCCCTCCACTTT
-	-	TRBJ1-2	TRBV7-9	CASSSGGAGYGYTF	TGTGCCAGCAGCTCCGGAGGGGCAGGCTATGGCTACACCTTC
-	TRBD2	TRBJ2-1	TRBV19	CASSTRAGGFQNEQFF	TGTGCCAGTAGTACTCGAGCGGGGGGCTTCCAGAATGAGCAGTTCTTC
-	-	TRBJ2-5	TRBV5-1	CASSPMYQETQYF	TGCGCCAGCAGCCCCATGTACCAAGAGACCCAGTACTTC
-	TRBD1	TRBJ2-7	TRBV6-5	CASQTNRGVRYEQYF	TGTGCCAGCCAGACTAACAGGGGAGTTAGGTACGAGCAGTACTTC
-	-	TRBJ2-1	TRBV7-2	CASSLLYEQFF	TGTGCCAGCAGCCTTCTTTATGAGCAGTTCTTC
once	TRBD1	TRBJ1-6	TRBV27	CASSPQTGSGSPLHF	TGTGCCAGCAGTCCACAGACAGGGTCGGGGTCACCCCTCCACTTT
-	-	TRBJ2-2	TRBV9	CASSVGRGRNTGELFF	TGTGCCAGCAGCGTAGGCCGGGGGAGGAACACCGGGGAGCTGTTTTTT
-	TRBD1	TRBJ1-6	TRBV19	CAGKSTGEATLHF	TGTGCCGGAAAATCAACAGGGGAAGCCACCCTCCACTTT
-	-	TRBJ1-3	TRBV2	CASRHRVSSGNTIYF	TGTGCCAGCAGACACAGGGTTTCCTCTGGAAACACCATATATTTT
-	-	TRBJ1-1	TRBV29-1	CSGRDITEAFF	TGCAGCGGCAGGGATATTACTGAAGCTTTCTTT
-	TRBD2	TRBJ2-1	TRBV7-6	CASSLDLAGGPGINEQFF	TGTGCCAGCAGCTTAGACCTAGCGGGGGGGCCAGGGATCAATGAGCAGTTCTTC
-	TRBD1	TRBJ2-3	TRBV28	CASSRNDRGSTDTQYF	TGTGCCAGCAGTCGTAATGACAGGGGTAGCACAGATACGCAGTATTTT
-	TRBD2	TRBJ2-7	TRBV19	CASRVSGGWGEQYF	TGTGCCAGTAGGGTGAGCGGGGGATGGGGCGAGCAGTACTTC
-	-	TRBJ1-6	TRBV2	CASSAGGDIPLHF	TGTGCCAGCAGTGCTGGGGGCGACATTCCCCTCCACTTT
once	-	TRBJ2-1	TRBV6-5	CASQKQGSYNEQFF	TGTGCCAGCCAAAAACAGGGTTCCTACAATGAGCAGTTCTTC
-	TRBD1	TRBJ2-4	TRBV9	CASSVGQGQIQYF	TGTGCCAGCAGCGTCGGACAGGGCCAGATTCAGTACTTC
-	TRBD1	TRBJ2-3	TRBV6-6	CASSRTDRVSTDTQYF	TGTGCCAGCAGTCGTACTGACAGGGTGAGCACAGATACGCAGTATTTT
-	-	TRBJ1-2	TRBV14	CASSQVQAYGYTF	TGTGCCAGCAGCCAAGTCCAGGCTTATGGCTACACCTTC
once	-	TRBJ2-7	TRBV27	CASSLGQTYEQYF	TGTGCCAGCAGTTTAGGGCAGACCTACGAGCAGTACTTC
-	-	TRBJ1-5	TRBV2	CASRWANQPQHF	TGTGCCAGCAGATGGGCCAATCAGCCCCAGCATTTT
-	-	TRBJ2-5	TRBV11-2	CASSLEEVYQETQYF	TGTGCCAGCAGCTTAGAGGAGGTGTACCAAGAGACCCAGTACTTC
-	-	TRBJ2-1	TRBV4-1	CASCLTGYNEQFF	TGCGCCAGCTGCTTGACAGGATACAATGAGCAGTTCTTC
-	TRBD2	TRBJ2-7	TRBV7-8	CASSSTSESYEQYF	TGTGCCAGCAGTTCGACTAGCGAGTCCTACGAGCAGTACTTC